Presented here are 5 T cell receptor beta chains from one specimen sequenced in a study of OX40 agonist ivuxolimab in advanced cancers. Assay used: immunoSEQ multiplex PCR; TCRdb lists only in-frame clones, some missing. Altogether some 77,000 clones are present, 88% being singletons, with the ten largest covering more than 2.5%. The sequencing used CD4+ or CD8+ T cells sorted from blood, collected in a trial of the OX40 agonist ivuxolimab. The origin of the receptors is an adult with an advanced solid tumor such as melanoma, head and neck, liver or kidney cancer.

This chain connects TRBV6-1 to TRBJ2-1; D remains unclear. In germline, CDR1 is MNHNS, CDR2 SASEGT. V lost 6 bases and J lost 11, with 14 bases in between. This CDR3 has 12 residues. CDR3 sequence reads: CASSPQSIKQFF. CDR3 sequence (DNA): TGTGCCAGCAGCCCCCAGAGTATTAAGCAGTTCTTC.

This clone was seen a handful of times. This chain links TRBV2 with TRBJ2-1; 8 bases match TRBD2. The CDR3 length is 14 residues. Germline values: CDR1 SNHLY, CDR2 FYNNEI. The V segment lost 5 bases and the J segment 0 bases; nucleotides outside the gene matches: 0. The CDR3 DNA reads TGTGCCAGCAGTCGGGGGGGCTCCTACAATGAGCAGTTCTTC. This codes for CASSRGGSYNEQFF.

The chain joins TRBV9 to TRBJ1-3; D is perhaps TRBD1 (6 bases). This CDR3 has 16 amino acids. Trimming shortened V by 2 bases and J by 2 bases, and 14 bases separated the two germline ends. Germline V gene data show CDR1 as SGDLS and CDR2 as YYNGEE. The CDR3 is CASSVAGVPAGNTIYF. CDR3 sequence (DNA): TGTGCCAGCAGCGTGGCAGGGGTACCCGCTGGAAACACCATATATTTT.

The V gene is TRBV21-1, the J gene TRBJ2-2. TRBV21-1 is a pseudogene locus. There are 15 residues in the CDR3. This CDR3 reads CASSKGDPNTGELFF. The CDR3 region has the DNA TGTGCCAGCAGCAAAGGGGACCCCAACACCGGGGAGCTGTTTTTT.

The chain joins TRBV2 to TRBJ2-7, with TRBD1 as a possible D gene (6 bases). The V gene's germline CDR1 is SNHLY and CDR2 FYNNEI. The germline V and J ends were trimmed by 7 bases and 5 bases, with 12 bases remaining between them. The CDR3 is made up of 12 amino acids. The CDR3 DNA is TGTGCCAGCACCCTAACAGGGAACGAGCAGTACTTC. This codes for CASTLTGNEQYF.